Below are 12 T cell receptor beta chains sequenced from a single sample in a study of T-cell reconstitution after alpha-beta-depleted transplantation in children. A TCRbeta library incorporating unique molecular identifiers was prepared. TCRdb processed the PCR reads anew with MiXCR; each CDR3 protein has one entry. The sample consists of 450,000 to 500,000 distinct CDR3 sequences, 12% of them appearing once. The source was PBMCs from the stem cell graft donor, collected from the stem cell graft. The receptors come from a human donor who donated a stem cell graft to a child with combined immunodeficiency.

In this sample, this clonotype turned up a few times. The V call is TRBV7-2, the J call TRBJ2-7, with 7 bases lining up with TRBD1. The CDR3 sequence is 15 residues long. After removal of 1 base from V and 0 bases from J, the junction contained 3 bases not matched to a gene. Germline lookup yields CDR1 SGHTA and CDR2 FQGNSA. CDR3 loop: CASSLEGASSYEQYF. The DNA of the CDR3 is TGTGCCAGCAGCTTAGAGGGGGCGAGCTCCTACGAGCAGTACTTC.

This chain links TRBV25-1 with TRBJ2-5, with TRBD1 matching over 12 bases. The CDR3 loop spans 16 amino acids. Germline V gives CDR1 MGHDK, CDR2 SYGVNS. The J segment lost 5 bases and the V segment lost 3 bases, leaving 7 bases of the junction unmatched. CDR3 protein: CASSDPGQGAVETQYF. The DNA of the CDR3 is TGTGCCAGCAGTGACCCGGGACAGGGGGCGGTGGAGACCCAGTACTTC.

This clonotype turned up a few times. The chain carries TRBV6-1 and TRBJ1-5, with a weak D call TRBD1 (5 bases). Trimming took 7 bases from V and 5 from J, leaving 12 bases between them. Germline loops: CDR1 MNHNS, CDR2 SASEGT. The CDR3 is made up of 13 amino acids. CDR3 DNA: TGTGCCAGCACCGGGACCTCCCATCAGCCCCAGCATTTT. Its protein product is CASTGTSHQPQHF.

Ten or more counts support this clonotype. CDR3 amino acids: CASSSGGQGSYEQYF. The CDR3 coding sequence is TGTGCCAGCAGCAGTGGGGGACAGGGGTCCTACGAGCAGTACTTC. The chain is built from TRBV5-6 and TRBJ2-7, with 10 bases that match TRBD1. Germline V gives CDR1 SGHDT, CDR2 YYEEEE. Trimming removed 4 bases from V and 1 base from J; junction bases left unmatched: 5. The CDR3 loop spans 15 amino acids. Supplemented by reference TRBV5-6 and TRBJ2-7, the full variable domain reads DAGVTQSPTHLIKTRGQQVTLRCSPKSGHDTVSWYQQALGQGPQFIFQYYEEEERQRGNFPDRFSGHQFPNYSSELNVNALLLGDSALYLCASSSGGQGSYEQYFGPGTRLTVT.

The V and J genes are TRBV20-1 and TRBJ2-5; a possible D gene is TRBD1 (6 bases). The V end was cut by 0 bases, the J end by 0 bases, with 8 bases between. The CDR3 loop spans 14 amino acids. Germline CDR1 and CDR2: DFQATT and SNEGSKA (reference sequence). CDR3 in amino acids: CSARDWTDQETQYF. Written as DNA, the CDR3 is TGCAGTGCTAGAGATTGGACAGACCAAGAGACCCAGTACTTC.

This clonotype was seen a handful of times. The chain recombines TRBV7-2 with TRBJ2-5; D is possibly TRBD2 (5 bases). Trimming took 1 base from V and 4 from J, leaving 13 bases between them. In germline, CDR1 is SGHTA, CDR2 FQGNSA. The length of the CDR3 is 15 residues. The CDR3 DNA sequence: TGTGCCAGCAGCTTAGTTCTGGAGGCTGCAGAGACCCAGTACTTC. Protein product: CASSLVLEAAETQYF.

There are a few counts of this clonotype. The chain couples TRBV7-9 to TRBJ2-2; 8 bases fit TRBD2. Germline V gives CDR1 SEHNR, CDR2 FQNEAQ (reference sequence). With 2 bases clipped from V and 6 bases from J, the junction kept 11 bases outside the gene matches. The CDR3 loop spans 17 amino acids. The CDR3 region is CASSLSPVGLGAGELFF. The CDR3 region has the DNA TGTGCCAGCAGCTTATCCCCAGTGGGACTAGGCGCCGGGGAGCTGTTTTTT.

The table lists this clonotype with a count of one. The chain joins TRBV7-2 to TRBJ1-2, with unresolved D. Deletions cut 5 bases from V and 1 base from J, with 11 bases between. Germline CDR1 and CDR2: SGHTA and FQGNSA. This CDR3 comprises 14 residues. The CDR3 is CASSLVAFNYGYTF. The CDR3 nucleotides read TGTGCCAGCAGCCTAGTGGCGTTTAACTATGGCTACACCTTC.

This clonotype has just a few counts. The chain links TRBV29-1 to TRBJ1-1; perhaps TRBD1 as D (5 bases). V lost 3 bases and J 3 bases, leaving 17 bases between the germline ends. The CDR3 extends over 15 amino acids. The germline gives CDR1 SQVTM, CDR2 ANQGSEA. The CDR3 sequence: CSVDRVANFDTEAFF. The DNA for the CDR3 is TGCAGCGTTGACAGGGTCGCGAATTTTGACACTGAAGCTTTCTTT.

This clonotype was found a few times. The genes are TRBV29-1 and TRBJ2-7; perhaps D is TRBD1 or TRBD2 (7 bases each). V dropped 6 bases and J dropped 0 bases, with 12 bases sitting between them. This CDR3 comprises 13 residues. CDR1 SQVTM and CDR2 ANQGSEA come from the germline V gene. The CDR3 loop is CSVQGGSSYEQYF. The CDR3, as DNA: TGCAGCGTCCAGGGGGGGAGCTCCTACGAGCAGTACTTC.

This rearrangement joins TRBV3-1 to TRBJ1-2; a possible D gene is TRBD1 (5 bases). Germline V gene data show CDR1 as LGHDT and CDR2 as YNNKEL (reference sequence). Trimming took 4 bases from V and 3 from J, leaving 15 bases between them. This CDR3 has 15 amino acids. The CDR3 DNA is TGTGCCAGCAGCCCCGGGGGTGGCGGATACTATGGCTACACCTTC. Residues: CASSPGGGGYYGYTF.

The chain employs TRBV6-5 and TRBJ2-7; D unclear. The CDR3 totals 14 residues. Trimming removed 2 bases from V and 5 bases from J, with 13 bases in between. Germline assignment: CDR1 MNHEY and CDR2 SVGAGI. This chain's CDR3 is CASSYGLRTHEQYF. For the CDR3, the DNA is TGTGCCAGCAGTTACGGTCTTCGGACCCACGAGCAGTACTTC.